This T cell receptor (beta chain) was sequenced during a study of blood T cell repertoires in COVID-19 (dated by TCRdb to the early 2020s). Regarding the study in general: Collaborator samples came from the United States, Italy and Spain and covered acute and convalescent phases of COVID-19. The prospective study material was composed of cDNA or gDNA derived from T cells, B-cell-depleted T cells, or PBMCs. Deeply sampled blood TCRbeta repertoires from subjects exposed to, actively infected with, or recovered from COVID-19 were included in the dataset. The repertoires were released in a freely available public database meant as a resource for research on the immune response to SARS-CoV-2. Samples were obtained from the ongoing ImmuneRACE study (first 160 participants) and from roughly 1,300 subjects provided by 6 global collaborators. A de-identified subject ID, COVID-19 status, age in years and sex were almost always included in the sample metadata. Where available, HLA class I and class II types were taken from metadata supplied by the sample provider and were not determined by assay-based typing. What the research found in general, with its limitations: How much clinical and demographic metadata was included differed by source and by participant, and the metadata was provided uncurated.

A note on this clone: This clone's antigen is unknown. Per-nucleotide qualities are absent, and no much larger clonotype sits a single base away.

TCRbeta CDR3 regions were amplified from genomic DNA by means of the immunoSEQ Assay, a bias-controlled multiplex PCR. Processing in the source paper ran as follows. Within the assay, amplification of reference gene primers was used to estimate how many nucleated cells each sample contained. To quantify the absolute abundance of each unique TCRbeta CDR3 rearrangement, sequence reads were collapsed and filtered. For each sample, productive Simpson clonality was calculated as the square root of Simpson's diversity index over productive rearrangements. TCRdb stores this immuneACCESS table with in-frame sequences only. Part of the clones is absent; in the studies checked, under half of the shortfall reflects unresolved V genes, and no reason is known for the rest. V, J and clone size derive from that table, while D and trimming were established from the DNA sequence. The sample profile shows 130,000 to 150,000 clones; around 84% of them were found once. The top ten clones comprise over 10% of the sample.

The collaborating institutions used their own protocols to collect whole blood in K2EDTA tubes. For TCRbeta analysis, collaborators shipped samples as frozen whole blood, isolated PBMCs, or DNA extracted from either of those sample types. Taken from the germline V gene, the CDR1 and CDR2 loops are SGHTA and FQGTGA. The CDR3 goes from the cysteine to the phenylalanine over 13 residues. Just CDR3 DNA is preserved here, 39 bases in frame from base 1. Trimming removed 4 bases from V and 3 bases from J, leaving 9 bases between the germline ends. The V gene is TRBV7-3 and the J gene is TRBJ1-1; the D gene is perhaps TRBD1, on 6 matching bases. The sequence derives from a man aged 60 to 75 with active or convalescent COVID-19. The sequenced sample was peripheral blood. The sequence in DNA is TGTGCCAGCAGCTCGGCAGGGGACACTGAAGCTTTCTTT. Its translation is CASSSAGDTEAFF.